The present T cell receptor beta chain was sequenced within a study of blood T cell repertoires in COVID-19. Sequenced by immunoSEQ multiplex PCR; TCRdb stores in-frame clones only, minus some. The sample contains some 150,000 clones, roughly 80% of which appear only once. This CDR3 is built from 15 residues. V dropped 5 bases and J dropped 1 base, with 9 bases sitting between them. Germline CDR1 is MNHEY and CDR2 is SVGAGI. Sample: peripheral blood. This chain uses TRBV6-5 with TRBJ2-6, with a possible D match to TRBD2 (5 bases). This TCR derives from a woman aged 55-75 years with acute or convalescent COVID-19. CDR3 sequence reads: CASSPGSSGANVLTF. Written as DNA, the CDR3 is TGTGCCAGCAGTCCGGGGTCGTCTGGGGCCAACGTCCTGACTTTC.